Presented here are 27 T cell receptor beta chains from one specimen sequenced in a study of blood T cell repertoires in COVID-19. Measured with immunoSEQ multiplex PCR; TCRdb has only the in-frame clones, and not every one. The sample has 110,000 to 150,000 clones, approximately 80% seen once; the top ten hold approximately 6%. The sequenced sample consisted of PBMCs or T cells enriched from blood (not recorded which). These receptors were collected from a woman between 45 and 65 years old who had recovered from COVID-19.

This clone was counted a single time. This chain joins TRBV28 and TRBJ1-1; perhaps TRBD1 as D (6 bases). Per germline, CDR1 MDHEN and CDR2 SYDVKM. Trimming cost V 3 bases and J 1 base, with 15 bases left between them. The CDR3 consists of 16 residues. CDR3 bases: TGTGCCAGCAGTTTTTCCGCAGGGGTTACGAACACTGAAGCTTTCTTT. This gives the protein CASSFSAGVTNTEAFF.

The J gene is TRBJ1-1, the V gene TRBV3-1 (or the pseudogene TRBV3-2), with D maybe TRBD1 (6 bases). The CDR3 covers 14 residues. Deletions cut 4 bases from V and 1 base from J, with 10 bases between. Per the germline V gene, CDR1 is LGHDT and CDR2 is YNNKEL (reference sequence). CDR3: CASSREGGNTEAFF. For the CDR3, the DNA is TGTGCCAGCAGCCGAGAGGGGGGGAACACTGAAGCTTTCTTT.

V and J are TRBV18 and TRBJ2-7, with D unclear. The V gene lost 3 bases and the J gene lost 3 bases, with 12 bases spanning the gap. Germline V gene lookup returns CDR1 KGHSH and CDR2 LQKENI. The CDR3 contains 14 residues. In nucleotides, the CDR3 is TGTGCCAGCTCACCCACATCTTCGGGCTACGAGCAGTACGTC. Translated, it gives CASSPTSSGYEQYV.

This clone was observed a handful of times. CDR3 DNA sequence: TGTGCCAGCAGCTATACAGGGAGCACAGATACGCAGTATTTT. Encoded protein: CASSYTGSTDTQYF. This chain joins TRBV3-1 (or the pseudogene TRBV3-2) and TRBJ2-3; perhaps TRBD1 as D (6 bases). Per germline, CDR1 LGHDT and CDR2 YNNKEL (reference sequence). V was cut by 5 bases and J by 0 bases, with 9 bases left in between. The CDR3 loop spans 14 amino acids.

The rearrangement links TRBV21-1 to TRBJ2-7; TRBD2, the D gene given by the table, was not confirmed from the DNA. TRBV21-1 is a pseudogene locus. The length of the CDR3 is 15 residues. The CDR3 loop is CASSPILGHSYEQYV. Written as DNA, the CDR3 is TGTGCCAGCAGCCCTATTCTAGGCCATTCCTACGAGCAGTACGTC.

This clone was seen more than once but under ten times. DNA of the CDR3: TGTGCCAGCAGCCGAACCCGGGACAGGGCCTACGAGCAGTACTTC. The encoded protein is CASSRTRDRAYEQYF. V gene TRBV7-8 combines with J gene TRBJ2-7; TRBD1 aligns across 9 bases. V shed 5 bases, J shed 2 bases, and the junction held 7 bases outside the gene matches. The CDR3 is made up of 15 amino acids. The germline CDR1 and CDR2 sequences are SGHVS and FQNEAQ.

The chain links TRBV10-2 to TRBJ1-2; D not resolved. The CDR3 contains 16 residues. Trimming left V 0 bases short and J 8 bases short, with 19 bases between. Germline values: CDR1 WSHSY, CDR2 SAAADI. The CDR3 spells CASSESQNYPPRGYTF. The CDR3 DNA is TGCGCCAGCAGTGAGTCTCAGAATTATCCCCCTCGCGGCTACACCTTC.

This clone was seen a single time. V usage is TRBV2 and J usage is TRBJ2-7; no firm D call. V gave up 7 bases and J gave up 4 bases, with 11 bases separating them. CDR1 is SNHLY, CDR2 FYNNEI, per germline. The CDR3 has 12 residues. CDR3 amino acids: CASTENFYEQYV. The CDR3 bases are TGTGCCAGCACCGAAAACTTTTACGAGCAGTACGTC.

The rearrangement links TRBV5-1 to TRBJ1-5, with D perhaps matching TRBD1 (5 bases). Germline V lookup: CDR1 SGHRS, CDR2 YFSETQ. This CDR3 has 14 amino acids. Trimming removed 5 bases at V and 6 bases at J, with 15 bases between. Written as DNA, the CDR3 is TGCGCCAGCAGTCCAGACAGCGCAACTCAGCCCCAGCATTTT. Its protein is CASSPDSATQPQHF.

This clone is a singleton in its sample. The rearrangement joins TRBV4-2 to TRBJ2-1, with 16 bases aligning to TRBD2. Germline loops: CDR1 LGHNA, CDR2 YNFKEQ. This CDR3 is 16 amino acids long. V lost 0 bases to trimming and J lost 8 bases; unmatched junction nucleotides: 1. The CDR3 DNA is TGTGCCAGCAGCCAAGAGGGGACTAGCGGGGGGGATGAGCAGTTCTTC. Residues: CASSQEGTSGGDEQFF.

For the CDR3, the DNA is TGTGCCAGCAGCTCTCGGACTAGCGGGGGCAATGAGCAGTTCTTC. It codes for CASSSRTSGGNEQFF. This chain links TRBV7-2 with TRBJ2-1; TRBD2 matches at 13 bases. CDR1 and CDR2 (germline): SGHTA, FQGNSA. The CDR3 contains 15 residues. The junction had 3 bases not matched to a gene; V was cut back by 4 bases and J by 6 bases.

The V call is TRBV7-6, the J call TRBJ2-3; TRBD1 matches 8 bases. The CDR3 runs 13 residues. Trimming cost V 9 bases and J 5 bases; bases outside gene matches: 7. Germline CDR1 is SGHVS and CDR2 is FNYEAQ. CDR3 bases: TGTGCCAGTATGACAGGGGCGGGAGATACGCAGTATTTT. This encodes CASMTGAGDTQYF.

This sequence joins TRBV25-1 and TRBJ1-2; TRBD1 might be the D (6 bases). The CDR3 contains 14 residues. The V end lost 3 bases, the J end lost 2 bases, and 10 bases lay between the germline ends. Germline V gene sequence: CDR1 MGHDK, CDR2 SYGVNS. CDR3 loop: CASSEDSSNYGYTF. The DNA for the CDR3 is TGTGCCAGCAGTGAGGACAGTTCGAACTATGGCTACACCTTC.

CDR3 in amino acids: CASSVTGIGEQFF. The CDR3, as DNA: TGTGCCAGCAGTGTTACAGGTATCGGTGAGCAGTTCTTC. The chain employs TRBV28 and TRBJ2-1; maybe TRBD1 (5 bases). The CDR3 length is 13 residues. Germline V gives CDR1 MDHEN, CDR2 SYDVKM. V lost 5 bases and J lost 9, with 14 bases in between.

The chain links TRBV7-2 to TRBJ2-7, with D perhaps matching TRBD2 (6 bases). The CDR3 totals 14 residues. Trimming took off 8 bases at V and 0 bases at J, with 14 bases between the two ends. CDR1 SGHTA and CDR2 FQGNSA come from the germline V gene. The CDR3: CASLGGPISYEQYF. DNA for the CDR3: TGTGCCAGCTTGGGGGGACCCATCTCCTACGAGCAGTACTTC.

V is TRBV7-9 and J is TRBJ2-3; 9 bases match TRBD1. V dropped 3 bases and J dropped 5; count of bases not matched to a gene: 3. Germline CDR1 reads SEHNR; CDR2 reads FQNEAQ (reference sequence). The CDR3 covers 14 residues. The DNA for the CDR3 is TGTGCCAGCAGCTTGGGACAGGGAGGAGATACGCAGTATTTT. Residues: CASSLGQGGDTQYF. Filled out from reference TRBV7-9 and TRBJ2-3, the complete variable domain reads DTGVSQNPRHKITKRGQNVTFRCDPISEHNRLYWYRQTLGQGPEFLTYFQNEAQLEKSRLLSDRFSAERPKGSFSTLEIQRTEQGDSAMYLCASSLGQGGDTQYFGPGTRLTVL.

V usage is TRBV5-5 and J usage is TRBJ1-4, with a weak D call TRBD1 (5 bases). Germline-derived CDR1 and CDR2 are SGHKS and YYEKEE (reference sequence). The CDR3 covers 15 residues. Trimming cost V 4 bases and J 8 bases, with 18 bases left between them. CDR3 protein: CASSLGTWSEEKLFF. For the CDR3, the DNA is TGTGCCAGCAGCCTCGGGACTTGGAGTGAGGAAAAACTGTTTTTT.

J is TRBJ2-7 and V is TRBV27, with 8 positions matching TRBD1. The CDR3 runs to 14 residues. V shed 5 bases and J 2 bases; nucleotides not matched to a gene: 5. Germline lookup yields CDR1 MNHEY and CDR2 SMNVEV (reference sequence). CDR3 in DNA: TGTGCCAGCAGTGGGTACAGGGGGGCCTACGAGCAGTACGTC. Translation: CASSGYRGAYEQYV.

The V gene is TRBV29-1, the J gene TRBJ1-5; 9 nucleotides match TRBD1. The J segment lost 2 bases and the V segment lost 6 bases, leaving 5 bases of the junction unmatched. CDR3 length: 14 amino acids. Looked up from germline, CDR1 is SQVTM and CDR2 is ANQGSEA. CDR3 sequence: CSVAGQGGNQPQHF. Here the CDR3 DNA reads TGCAGCGTGGCGGGACAGGGTGGCAATCAGCCCCAGCATTTT.

The sample holds one count of this clone. The chain joins TRBV11-2 to TRBJ2-7; a weak D match, TRBD2 (6 bases). Germline V gives CDR1 SGHAT, CDR2 FQNNGV. The length of the CDR3 is 15 residues. V dropped 1 base and J dropped 0 bases, with 10 bases sitting between them. This chain's CDR3 is CASSLGGASSYEQYV. CDR3 in DNA: TGTGCCAGCAGCTTAGGCGGGGCCAGCTCCTACGAGCAGTACGTC.

The CDR3 loop reads CASSIVQGNGELFF. The DNA of the CDR3 is TGTGCCAGTAGTATAGTCCAGGGGAACGGGGAGCTGTTTTTT. The chain is built from TRBV19 and TRBJ2-2, with D possibly TRBD1 on 6 matching bases. V lost 1 base and J 7 bases, leaving 10 bases between the germline ends. Germline values: CDR1 LNHDA, CDR2 SQIVND (reference sequence). CDR3 length: 14 residues. The full variable domain, its missing parts supplied by reference TRBV19 and TRBJ2-2, is DGGITQSPKYLFRKEGQNVTLSCEQNLNHDAMYWYRQDPGQGLRLIYYSQIVNDFQKGDIAEGYSVSREKKESFPLTVTSAQKNPTAFYLCASSIVQGNGELFFGEGSRLTVL.

The rearrangement uses TRBV9 and TRBJ1-2, with D perhaps TRBD1 (5 bases). V lost 0 bases and J 4 bases, leaving 13 bases between the germline ends. This CDR3 has 15 amino acids. Germline V CDR1 and CDR2: SGDLS, YYNGEE. In nucleotides, the CDR3 is TGTGCCAGCAGCGTAGAGCTTCAGGGTGGCTATGGCTACACCTTC. It translates to CASSVELQGGYGYTF.

The chain uses TRBV9 and TRBJ1-6; possibly TRBD1 for D (6 bases). Germline V CDR1 and CDR2: SGDLS, YYNGEE. CDR3 length: 13 amino acids. V gave up 4 bases and J gave up 8 bases, with 10 bases separating them. The CDR3 region is CASSPGDDSPLHF. Written as DNA, the CDR3 is TGTGCCAGCAGCCCAGGGGACGATTCACCCCTCCACTTT. Drawing the rest from reference TRBV9 and TRBJ1-6, the complete variable domain is DSGVTQTPKHLITATGQRVTLRCSPRSGDLSVYWYQQSLDQGLQFLIQYYNGEERAKGNILERFSAQQFPDLHSELNLSSLELGDSALYFCASSPGDDSPLHFGNGTRLTVT.

The V and J genes are TRBV5-6 and TRBJ2-2, with 8 bases aligning to TRBD1. This CDR3 contains 16 residues. The V gene's germline CDR1 is SGHDT and CDR2 YYEEEE. The ends lost 5 bases at V and 2 bases at J; junction bases unmatched: 8. DNA of the CDR3: TGTGCCAGCAGGTTCGACAGGGGCACTAACACCGGGGAGCTGTTTTTT. Translated, it gives CASRFDRGTNTGELFF.

The chain links TRBV18 to TRBJ1-6, with D tentatively TRBD1 (6 bases). The germline V gene encodes CDR1 KGHSH and CDR2 LQKENI. V was trimmed by 3 bases and J by 6 bases, leaving 9 bases between them. CDR3 length: 14 amino acids. The CDR3 region is CASSPRQVNSPLHF. The CDR3 region has the DNA TGTGCCAGCTCACCCAGACAGGTTAATTCACCCCTCCACTTT.

The J gene is TRBJ2-4, the V gene TRBV5-4, with unresolved D. V shed 0 bases and J shed 5 bases, with 6 bases lying between them. This CDR3 comprises 13 residues. CDR1 is SGHNT, CDR2 YYREEE, per germline (reference sequence). The chain's CDR3 is CASSLGRENIQYF. The CDR3 region has the DNA TGTGCCAGCAGCTTGGGCCGAGAAAACATTCAGTACTTC.

This sequence joins TRBV29-1 and TRBJ1-5; 10 bases agree with TRBD1. The V segment lost 6 bases and the J segment 5 bases; nucleotides outside the gene matches: 4. Germline lookup yields CDR1 SQVTM and CDR2 ANQGSEA. This CDR3 has 13 residues. The CDR3: CSVGTGVHQPQHF. The CDR3 DNA is TGCAGCGTCGGGACAGGGGTTCATCAGCCCCAGCATTTT.